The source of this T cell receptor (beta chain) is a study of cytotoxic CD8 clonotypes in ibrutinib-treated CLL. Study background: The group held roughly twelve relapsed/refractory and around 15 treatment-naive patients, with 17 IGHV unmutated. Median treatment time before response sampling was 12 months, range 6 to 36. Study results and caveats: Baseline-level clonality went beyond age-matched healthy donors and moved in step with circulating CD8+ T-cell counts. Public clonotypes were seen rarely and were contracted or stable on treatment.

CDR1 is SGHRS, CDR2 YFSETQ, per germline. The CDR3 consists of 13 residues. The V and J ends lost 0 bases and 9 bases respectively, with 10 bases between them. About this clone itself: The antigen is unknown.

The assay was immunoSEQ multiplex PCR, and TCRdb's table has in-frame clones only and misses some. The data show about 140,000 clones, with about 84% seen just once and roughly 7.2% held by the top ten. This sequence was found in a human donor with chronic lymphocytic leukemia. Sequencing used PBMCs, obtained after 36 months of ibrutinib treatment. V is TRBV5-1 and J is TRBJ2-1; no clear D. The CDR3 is CASSLAPLSEQFF. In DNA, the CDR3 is TGCGCCAGCAGCTTGGCCCCCCTTAGTGAGCAGTTCTTC.